This T cell receptor (beta chain) derives from a study of regulatory T cells in long-lasting Graves disease. Arm-PCR of CDR3 regions and iRepertoire HTBI primers were used to build TCR beta libraries. How the authors handled the data: Across all samples, approximately 68 TRBV segments and 14 TRBJ segments were identified. TCRdb processed the multiplex PCR reads anew with MiXCR; each CDR3 protein has one entry. What appears here as the V and J calls and clone size reflects TCRdb's work, not the paper's. The sample shows some 490,000 distinct CDR3 sequences, about 11% of them seen only once. Looked up from germline, CDR1 is GTSNPN and CDR2 is SVGIG (reference sequence). V lost 7 bases and J lost 5, with 14 bases in between. This CDR3 is 12 amino acids long. This clonotype has just a few counts. The time point denotes: newly diagnosed GD, antithyroid drugs for less than 3 months. Generation of the TCR library employed RNA extracted from PBMCs.

These same records also appear under a second study, on T cells in Graves' hyperthyroidism and ophthalmopathy.

The chain employs TRBV30 and TRBJ1-2, with TRBD1 as a possible D gene (6 bases). This TCR was recovered from a woman in her 30s with Graves disease. The specimen comprised peripheral blood mononuclear cells (PBMCs), sampled at new diagnosis, from a patient treated with antithyroid drugs. The CDR3 reads CAFKQGPYGYTF. In DNA, the CDR3 is TGTGCCTTTAAACAGGGACCTTATGGCTACACCTTC.